This passage covers 18 T cell receptor beta chains from one sample sequenced in a study of blood T cells in healthy people across ages. Sample-barcoded 5' priming and a J-beta primer mix drove a second PCR of about 6 to 12 cycles. MiXCR, applied by TCRdb to the 5' RACE reads, yields one record per CDR3 protein. The sample shows 700,000 to 900,000 distinct CDR3 sequences, roughly 26% of them seen only once. These data also formed part of another study, on T cells of mothers and their children.

The material sequenced was blood. The receptors stem from a boy between 10 and 17 years old in good health.

This rearrangement joins TRBV5-1 to TRBJ2-5; 11 bases are shared with TRBD1. CDR3 length equals 16 residues. V gave up 3 bases and J gave up 4 bases; unmatched junction bases: 8. CDR1 SGHRS and CDR2 YFSETQ come from the germline V gene. The CDR3 loop is CASSSWDRGKGETQYF. The CDR3 DNA sequence: TGCGCCAGCAGCTCTTGGGACAGGGGGAAAGGAGAGACCCAGTACTTC.

Worth noting for this clonotype: Since a much larger clone is just one base distant, this may be a read error. As DNA, the CDR3 is TGTGCCAGCACCCCCGGCGGGGAGCTGTTTTTT. The encoded protein is CASTPGGELFF. V gene TRBV12-3 or TRBV12-4 combines with J gene TRBJ2-2; D is unresolved. The CDR3 sequence is 11 residues long. V dropped 7 bases and J dropped 7 bases, with 7 bases sitting between them.

The rearrangement joins TRBV29-1 to TRBJ2-7; D remains ambiguous. CDR3 length: 14 residues. Germline lookup yields CDR1 SQVTM and CDR2 ANQGSEA. The V end lost 7 bases, the J end lost 2 bases, and 18 bases lay between the germline ends. DNA for the CDR3: TGCAGCGCTGCCGACGAGGTTTCGGCCTACGAGCAGTACTTC. Protein product: CSAADEVSAYEQYF.

This clonotype was recorded a few times. This rearrangement joins TRBV12-3 or TRBV12-4 to TRBJ2-5, with a weak D call TRBD2 (5 bases). V was cut by 4 bases and J by 5 bases, with 11 bases left in between. The CDR3 totals 13 residues. CDR3 DNA: TGTGCCAGCAGTTATCGGGGTTCGGAGACCCAGTACTTC. It specifies CASSYRGSETQYF.

CDR3 sequence (DNA): TGTGCCAGCAGTCGGCAGCCTAACTATGGCTACACCTTC. Translated, it gives CASSRQPNYGYTF. The chain combines TRBV2 with TRBJ1-2; the D is unclear. V lost 5 bases and J lost 0, with 7 bases in between. The CDR3 extends over 13 amino acids. From germline, CDR1 is SNHLY and CDR2 FYNNEI.

With respect to this clonotype: A junction end diverges from the germline sequence, so it may reflect a read error. The chain combines TRBV10-1 with TRBJ1-2; D may be TRBD1 (6 bases). CDR1 is WNHNN, CDR2 SYGVQD, per germline (reference sequence). The CDR3 sequence is 10 residues long. The CDR3 reads CASVDSSFSF. CDR3 nucleotide sequence: TGCGCCAGCGTGGACAGCAGTTTTTCCTTC.

This clonotype has more than one count but fewer than ten. The V and J genes are TRBV12-3 or TRBV12-4 and TRBJ2-5, with TRBD1 matching over 9 bases. This CDR3 is built from 15 residues. J was trimmed by 6 bases and V by 6 bases; bases with no gene match: 11. The CDR3 sequence: CASRRGTGYRKTQYF. Written as DNA, the CDR3 is TGTGCCAGCAGGAGAGGGACAGGGTATAGGAAGACCCAGTACTTC.

The chain is built from TRBV27 and TRBJ1-2, with 9 bases that match TRBD1. The germline CDR1 and CDR2 sequences are MNHEY and SMNVEV (reference sequence). The CDR3 extends over 16 amino acids. The trim removed 1 base at V and 0 bases at J, leaving 3 bases unmatched. The CDR3 nucleotides are TGTGCCAGCAGTTTATTAGGGACAGGGTCTAACTATGGCTACACCTTC. This codes for CASSLLGTGSNYGYTF.

J is TRBJ2-5 and V is TRBV6-5; D possibly corresponds to TRBD1 (5 bases). The CDR3 is 14 residues long. V lost 1 base and J 2 bases, leaving 8 bases between the germline ends. The V gene's germline CDR1 is MNHEY and CDR2 SVGAGI. The CDR3: CASSYLTEQETQYF. CDR3 nucleotides: TGTGCCAGCAGTTACTTGACAGAACAAGAGACCCAGTACTTC.

The chain combines TRBV20-1 with TRBJ1-5; D uncertain. Trimming removed 4 bases from V and 2 bases from J, with 12 bases in between. Germline CDR1 DFQATT, CDR2 SNEGSKA (reference sequence). The CDR3 contains 14 residues. CDR3 nucleotides: TGCAGTGCTACAGCTAGCCGGGGCAATCAGCCCCAGCATTTT. Translating it yields CSATASRGNQPQHF.

V is TRBV15 and J is TRBJ1-4; tentative D call: TRBD1 (5 bases). The length of the CDR3 is 15 residues. The ends were cut back, 1 base at V and 2 bases at J, with 8 bases in the middle. Germline V gives CDR1 LNHNV, CDR2 YYDKDF (reference sequence). The CDR3 nucleotides are TGTGCCACCAGCAGAGTCGGGGGGACTAATGAAAAACTGTTTTTT. Translated, it gives CATSRVGGTNEKLFF.

This clonotype was seen a few times. The V and J genes are TRBV5-1 and TRBJ2-3; D assignment may be TRBD1 or TRBD2 (6 bases each). Trimming pared 7 bases from V and 5 bases from J, leaving 17 bases between. Germline V gene sequence: CDR1 SGHRS, CDR2 YFSETQ. The CDR3 spans 14 residues. CDR3 residues: CASLRGEGGDTQYF. As DNA, the CDR3 is TGCGCCAGCCTGAGGGGGGAAGGAGGAGATACGCAGTATTTT.

This clonotype came up many times. The V gene is TRBV5-1, the J gene TRBJ1-1; D is unresolved. With 4 bases removed from V and 0 bases from J, the gap between germline ends came to 7 bases. CDR3 length equals 13 residues. The germline CDR1 and CDR2 sequences are SGHRS and YFSETQ. The CDR3 loop is CASSRSLNTEAFF. Here the CDR3 DNA reads TGCGCCAGCAGCCGGTCTTTGAACACTGAAGCTTTCTTT.

This clonotype occurred a few times. The rearrangement links TRBV12-3 or TRBV12-4 to TRBJ1-4; no reliable D call. The length of the CDR3 is 15 residues. Trimming removed 3 bases from V and 3 bases from J, with 11 bases in between. CDR3 DNA sequence: TGTGCCAGCAGTTTTCTAGGGCGGGCTAATGAAAAACTGTTTTTT. Protein sequence: CASSFLGRANEKLFF.

The J gene is TRBJ1-5, the V gene TRBV20-1; D gene ambiguous. The CDR3 contains 14 residues. V lost 0 bases and J lost 6, with 12 bases in between. Germline V gives CDR1 DFQATT, CDR2 SNEGSKA (reference sequence). As DNA, the CDR3 is TGCAGTGCTAGAGATCGGGCCAGTTTTCAGCCCCAGCATTTT. It yields the protein CSARDRASFQPQHF.

The chain links TRBV19 to TRBJ2-7, with 9 bases that match TRBD1. Germline lookup yields CDR1 LNHDA and CDR2 SQIVND (reference sequence). With V trimmed by 3 bases and J by 1 base, 4 bases remained unmatched. The length of the CDR3 is 15 residues. The CDR3 bases are TGTGCCAGTAGTATCCAGGACAGGGGTTCCTACGAGCAGTACTTC. Translation: CASSIQDRGSYEQYF.

The chain couples TRBV20-1 to TRBJ1-1; D is possibly TRBD1 (6 bases). There are 12 residues in the CDR3. V was cut by 4 bases and J by 4 bases, with 10 bases left in between. The germline V gene encodes CDR1 DFQATT and CDR2 SNEGSKA (reference sequence). The CDR3 DNA sequence: TGCAGTGCTAATGGAGGGGGCACTGAAGCTTTCTTT. It codes for CSANGGGTEAFF.

This clonotype has only a few counts. V is TRBV12-3 or TRBV12-4 and J is TRBJ2-5, with TRBD1 matching 8 bases. After removal of 7 bases from V and 2 bases from J, the junction contained 9 bases not matched to a gene. There are 15 residues in the CDR3. The chain's CDR3 is CASTDRTGPQETQYF. In nucleotides, the CDR3 is TGTGCCAGCACTGACCGGACAGGGCCACAAGAGACCCAGTACTTC.